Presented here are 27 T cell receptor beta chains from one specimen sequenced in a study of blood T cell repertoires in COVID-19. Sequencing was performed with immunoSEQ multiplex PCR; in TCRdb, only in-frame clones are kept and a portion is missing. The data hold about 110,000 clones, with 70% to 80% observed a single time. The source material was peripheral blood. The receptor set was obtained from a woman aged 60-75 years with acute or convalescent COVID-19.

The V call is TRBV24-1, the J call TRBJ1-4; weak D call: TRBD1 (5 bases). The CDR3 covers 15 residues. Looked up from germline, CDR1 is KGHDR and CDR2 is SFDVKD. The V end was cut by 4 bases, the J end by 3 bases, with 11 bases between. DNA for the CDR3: TGTGCCACCAGTGAGCCAATAGGGGCTAATGAAAAACTGTTTTTT. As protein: CATSEPIGANEKLFF.

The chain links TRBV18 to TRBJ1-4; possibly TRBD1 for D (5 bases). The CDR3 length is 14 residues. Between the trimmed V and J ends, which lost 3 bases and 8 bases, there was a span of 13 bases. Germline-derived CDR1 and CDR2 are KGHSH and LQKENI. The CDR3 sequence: CASSPGTEGEKLFF. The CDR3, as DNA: TGTGCCAGCTCACCCGGGACGGAGGGAGAAAAACTGTTTTTT.

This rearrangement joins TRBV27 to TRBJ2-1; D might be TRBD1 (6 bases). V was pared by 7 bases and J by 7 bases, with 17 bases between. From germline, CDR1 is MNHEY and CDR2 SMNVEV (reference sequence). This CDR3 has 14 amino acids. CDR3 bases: TGTGCCAGCAAGGTTCTGACAGGCTGGAATGAGCAGTTCTTC. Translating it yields CASKVLTGWNEQFF.

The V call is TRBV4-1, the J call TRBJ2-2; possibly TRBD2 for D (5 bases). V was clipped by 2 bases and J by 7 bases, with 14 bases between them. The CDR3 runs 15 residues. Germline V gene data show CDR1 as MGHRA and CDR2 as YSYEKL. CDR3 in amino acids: CASSQQTMSGGELFF. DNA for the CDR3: TGCGCCAGCAGCCAACAGACTATGTCGGGCGGGGAGCTGTTTTTT.

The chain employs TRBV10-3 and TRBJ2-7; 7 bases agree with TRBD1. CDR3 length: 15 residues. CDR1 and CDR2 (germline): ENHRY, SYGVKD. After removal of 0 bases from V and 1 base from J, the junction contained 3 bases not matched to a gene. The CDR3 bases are TGTGCCATCAGTGAGTCACAGGGGTTGTCCTACGAGCAGTACTTC. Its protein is CAISESQGLSYEQYF.

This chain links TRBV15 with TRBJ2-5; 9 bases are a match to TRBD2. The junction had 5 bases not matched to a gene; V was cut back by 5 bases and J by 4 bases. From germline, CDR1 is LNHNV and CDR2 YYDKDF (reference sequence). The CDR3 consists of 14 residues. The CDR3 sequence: CATSPGLARETQYF. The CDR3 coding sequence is TGTGCCACCAGCCCTGGACTAGCGAGAGAGACCCAGTACTTC.

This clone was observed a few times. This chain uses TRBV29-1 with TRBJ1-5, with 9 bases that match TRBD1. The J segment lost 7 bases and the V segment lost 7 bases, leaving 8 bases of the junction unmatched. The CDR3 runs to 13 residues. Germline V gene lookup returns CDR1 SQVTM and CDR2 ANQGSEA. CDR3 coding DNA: TGCAGCGCTGGACAGGGGCCAGGACAGCCCCAGCATTTT. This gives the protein CSAGQGPGQPQHF.

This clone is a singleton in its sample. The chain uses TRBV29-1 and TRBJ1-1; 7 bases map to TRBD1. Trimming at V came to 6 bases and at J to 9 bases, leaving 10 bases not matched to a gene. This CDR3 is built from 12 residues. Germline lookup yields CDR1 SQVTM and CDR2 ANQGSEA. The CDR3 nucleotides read TGCAGCGTCGCGACGGGGGACAGAAAAGCTTTCTTT. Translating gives CSVATGDRKAFF.

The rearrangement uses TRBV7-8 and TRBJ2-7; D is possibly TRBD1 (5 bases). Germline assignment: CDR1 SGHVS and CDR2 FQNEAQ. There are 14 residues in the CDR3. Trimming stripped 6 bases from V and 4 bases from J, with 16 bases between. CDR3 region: CASSKQDGGYEQYF. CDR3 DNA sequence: TGTGCCAGCAGTAAACAGGACGGTGGGTACGAGCAGTACTTC.

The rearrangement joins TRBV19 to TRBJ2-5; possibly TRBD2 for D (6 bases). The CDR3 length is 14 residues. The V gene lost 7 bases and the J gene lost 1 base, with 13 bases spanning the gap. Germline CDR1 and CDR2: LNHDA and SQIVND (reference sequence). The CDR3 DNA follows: TGTGCCAGTACGCGGGGAGCGGGCCAAGAGACCCAGTACTTC. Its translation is CASTRGAGQETQYF.

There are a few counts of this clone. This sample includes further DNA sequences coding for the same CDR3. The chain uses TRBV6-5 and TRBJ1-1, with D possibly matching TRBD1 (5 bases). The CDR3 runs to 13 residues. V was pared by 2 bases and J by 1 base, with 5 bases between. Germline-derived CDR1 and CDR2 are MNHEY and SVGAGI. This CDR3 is CASSYRGNTEAFF. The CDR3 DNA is TGTGCCAGCAGTTACAGGGGGAACACTGAAGCTTTCTTT.

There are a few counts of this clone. CDR3 sequence: CASTGFSSGYEQYF. The CDR3 bases are TGTGCCAGCACGGGGTTCTCTTCGGGCTACGAGCAGTACTTC. The rearrangement joins TRBV28 to TRBJ2-7; possible D gene TRBD2, 5 bases. The CDR3 loop spans 14 amino acids. V was pared by 7 bases and J by 3 bases, with 16 bases between. CDR1 is MDHEN and CDR2 is SYDVKM in the germline V gene.

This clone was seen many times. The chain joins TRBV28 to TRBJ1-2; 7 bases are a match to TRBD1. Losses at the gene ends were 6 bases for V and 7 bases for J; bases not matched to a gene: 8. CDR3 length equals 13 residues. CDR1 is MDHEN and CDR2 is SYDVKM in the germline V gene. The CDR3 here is CASSSEAGGGYTF. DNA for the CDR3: TGTGCCAGCAGCTCTGAGGCAGGGGGTGGCTACACCTTC.

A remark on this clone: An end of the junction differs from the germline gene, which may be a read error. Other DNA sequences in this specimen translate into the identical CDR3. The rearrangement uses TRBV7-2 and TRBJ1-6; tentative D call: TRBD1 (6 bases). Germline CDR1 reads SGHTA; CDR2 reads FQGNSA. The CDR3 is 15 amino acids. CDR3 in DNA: TGTGCCAGTAGCTTAGAATCCAGGGGAAATTCACCCCTCCACTTT. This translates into CASSLESRGNSPLHF.

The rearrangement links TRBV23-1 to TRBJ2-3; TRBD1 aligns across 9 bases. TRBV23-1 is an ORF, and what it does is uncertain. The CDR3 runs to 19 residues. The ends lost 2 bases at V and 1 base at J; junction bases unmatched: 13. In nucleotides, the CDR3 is TGCGCCAGCAGTCAACGACCAAGACCGGGACAGGGATGCACAGATACGCAGTATTTT. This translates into CASSQRPRPGQGCTDTQYF.

The CDR3 spells CASSGQPETQYF. CDR3 DNA: TGTGCCAGCAGCGGACAGCCAGAGACCCAGTACTTC. The chain employs TRBV2 and TRBJ2-5, with D possibly matching TRBD1 (6 bases). The CDR3 runs 12 residues. The V end was cut by 6 bases, the J end by 4 bases, with 9 bases between. CDR1 is SNHLY, CDR2 FYNNEI, per germline.

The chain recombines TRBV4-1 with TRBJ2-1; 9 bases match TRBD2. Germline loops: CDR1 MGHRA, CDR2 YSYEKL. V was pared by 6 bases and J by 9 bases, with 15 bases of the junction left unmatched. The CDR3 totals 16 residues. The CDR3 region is CASSPQRAGGAIEQFF. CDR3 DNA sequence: TGCGCCAGCAGTCCGCAAAGGGCGGGGGGGGCCATTGAGCAGTTCTTC.

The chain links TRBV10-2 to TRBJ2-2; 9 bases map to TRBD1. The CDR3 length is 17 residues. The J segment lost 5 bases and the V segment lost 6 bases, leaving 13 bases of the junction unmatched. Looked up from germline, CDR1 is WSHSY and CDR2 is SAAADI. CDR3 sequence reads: CASSRLQGATVTGELFF. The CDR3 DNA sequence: TGCGCCAGCAGCAGATTACAGGGGGCGACAGTGACCGGGGAGCTGTTTTTT.

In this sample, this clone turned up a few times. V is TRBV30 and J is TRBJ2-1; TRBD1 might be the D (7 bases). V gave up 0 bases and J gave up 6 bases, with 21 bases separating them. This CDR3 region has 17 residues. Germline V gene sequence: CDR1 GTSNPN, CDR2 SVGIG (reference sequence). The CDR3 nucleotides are TGTGCCTGGAGTGTATTTTATGGAGGCCAGGGGGGCAATGAGCAGTTCTTC. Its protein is CAWSVFYGGQGGNEQFF. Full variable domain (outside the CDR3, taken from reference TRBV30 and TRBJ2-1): SQTIHQWPATLVQPVGSPLSLECTVEGTSNPNLYWYRQAAGRGLQLLFYSVGIGQISSEVPQNLSASRPQDRQFILSSKKLLLSDSGFYLCAWSVFYGGQGGNEQFFGPGTRLTVL.

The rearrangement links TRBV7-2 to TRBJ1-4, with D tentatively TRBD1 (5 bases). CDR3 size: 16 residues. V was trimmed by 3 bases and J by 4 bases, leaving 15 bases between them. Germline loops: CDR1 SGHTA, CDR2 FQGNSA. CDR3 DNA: TGTGCCAGCAGCTTGAGTAGCCCAGGGCTTAATGAAAAACTGTTTTTT. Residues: CASSLSSPGLNEKLFF. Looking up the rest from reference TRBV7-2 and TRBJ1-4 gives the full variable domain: GAGVSQSPSNKVTEKGKDVELRCDPISGHTALYWYRQSLGQGLEFLIYFQGNSAPDKSGLPSDRFSAERTGGSVSTLTIQRTQQEDSAVYLCASSLSSPGLNEKLFFGSGTQLSVL.

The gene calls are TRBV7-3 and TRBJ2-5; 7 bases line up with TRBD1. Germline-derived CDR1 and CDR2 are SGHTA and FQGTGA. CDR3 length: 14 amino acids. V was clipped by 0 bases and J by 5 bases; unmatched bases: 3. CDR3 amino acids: CASSLTGGRETQYF. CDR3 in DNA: TGTGCCAGCAGCTTAACAGGGGGCCGTGAGACCCAGTACTTC.

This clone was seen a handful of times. The CDR3 reads CASSLEDTWDEQFF. CDR3 nucleotide sequence: TGCGCCAGCAGCTTAGAGGACACCTGGGATGAGCAGTTCTTC. V and J are TRBV5-1 and TRBJ2-1, with D maybe TRBD1 (5 bases). The CDR3 runs to 14 residues. Trimming cost V 2 bases and J 8 bases, with 14 bases left between them. CDR1 is SGHRS and CDR2 is YFSETQ in the germline V gene.

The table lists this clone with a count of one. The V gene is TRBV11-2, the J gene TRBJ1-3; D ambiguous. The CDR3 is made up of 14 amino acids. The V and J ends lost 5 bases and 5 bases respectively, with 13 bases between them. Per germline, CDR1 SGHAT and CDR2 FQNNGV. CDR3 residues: CASSLTLNRNTIYF. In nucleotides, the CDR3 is TGTGCCAGCAGCCTTACACTAAACCGAAACACCATATATTTT. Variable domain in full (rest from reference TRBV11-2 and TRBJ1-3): EAGVAQSPRYKIIEKRQSVAFWCNPISGHATLYWYQQILGQGPKLLIQFQNNGVVDDSQLPKDRFSAERLKGVDSTLKIQPAKLEDSAVYLCASSLTLNRNTIYFGEGSWLTVV.

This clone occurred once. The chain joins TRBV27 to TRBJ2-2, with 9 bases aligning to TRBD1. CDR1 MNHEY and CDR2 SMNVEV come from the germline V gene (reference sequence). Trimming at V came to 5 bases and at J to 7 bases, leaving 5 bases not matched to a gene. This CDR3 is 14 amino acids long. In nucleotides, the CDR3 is TGTGCCAGCAGTAACAGGGGGCAGGGCGGGGAGCTGTTTTTT. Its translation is CASSNRGQGGELFF.

The CDR3 sequence is CASSRDRVNTEAFF. The DNA for the CDR3 is TGTGCCAGCAGTCGAGACAGGGTGAACACTGAAGCTTTCTTT. The V call is TRBV6-2 or TRBV6-3, the J call TRBJ1-1; TRBD1 matches at 7 bases. Germline V CDR1 and CDR2: MNHEY, SVGEGT. V was pared by 5 bases and J by 0 bases, with 3 bases of the junction left unmatched. This CDR3 is built from 14 residues.

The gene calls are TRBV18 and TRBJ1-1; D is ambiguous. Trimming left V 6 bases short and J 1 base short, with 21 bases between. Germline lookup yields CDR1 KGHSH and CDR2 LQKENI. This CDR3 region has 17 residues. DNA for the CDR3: TGTGCCAGCTCCCCAAGTGTCCCCGCGGGGAGGAACACTGAAGCTTTCTTT. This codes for CASSPSVPAGRNTEAFF.

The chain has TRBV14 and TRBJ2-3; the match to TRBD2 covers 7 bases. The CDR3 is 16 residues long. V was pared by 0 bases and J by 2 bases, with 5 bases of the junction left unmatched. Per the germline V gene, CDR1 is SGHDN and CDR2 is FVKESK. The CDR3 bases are TGTGCCAGCAGCCAAGACCTCGGGGGGTACACAGATACGCAGTATTTT. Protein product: CASSQDLGGYTDTQYF.